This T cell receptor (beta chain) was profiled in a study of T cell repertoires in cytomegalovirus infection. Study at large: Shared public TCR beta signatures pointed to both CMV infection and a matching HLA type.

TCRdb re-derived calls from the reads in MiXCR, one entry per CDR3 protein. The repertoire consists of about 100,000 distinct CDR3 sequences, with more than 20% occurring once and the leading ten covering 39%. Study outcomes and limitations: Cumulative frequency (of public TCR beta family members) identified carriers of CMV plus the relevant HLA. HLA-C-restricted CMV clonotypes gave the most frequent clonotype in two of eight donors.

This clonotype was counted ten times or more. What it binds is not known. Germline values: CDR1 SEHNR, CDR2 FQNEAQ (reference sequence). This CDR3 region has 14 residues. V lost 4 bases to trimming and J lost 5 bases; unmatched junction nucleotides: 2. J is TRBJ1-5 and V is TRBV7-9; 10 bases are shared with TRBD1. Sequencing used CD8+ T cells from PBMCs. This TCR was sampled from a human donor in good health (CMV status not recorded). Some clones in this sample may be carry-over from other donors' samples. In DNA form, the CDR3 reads TGTGCCAGCAGCTCCGGACAGGGGGATCAGCCCCAGCATTTT. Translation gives CASSSGQGDQPQHF.